This T cell receptor (beta chain) was profiled in a study of PD-L1 blockade in urothelial cancer. At the level of the study: Intravenous atezolizumab, 1,200 mg every 3 weeks, was begun by patients in about 2014.

A spike-in of synthetic TCR analog templates was added to each PCR. The protocol was immunoSEQ multiplex PCR, while the TCRdb copy is restricted to in-frame clones and leaves out a portion. The sample holds about 23,000 clones, about 90% seen once. The time point: peripheral blood 6 weeks after treatment start. Germline V gene data show CDR1 as SGHNT and CDR2 as YYREEE (reference sequence). V dropped 4 bases and J dropped 1; count of bases not matched to a gene: 4. The CDR3 is 15 amino acids. Sequenced material: PBMCs, taken around atezolizumab (anti-PD-L1) treatment. The rearrangement uses TRBV5-4 and TRBJ2-1, with 8 bases identical to TRBD1. The origin of this receptor is a woman between 55 and 75 years old with urothelial cancer. The CDR3 DNA sequence: TGTGCCAGCAGCGCGGACAGGGTGTCCTACAATGAGCAGTTCTTC. Protein sequence: CASSADRVSYNEQFF.